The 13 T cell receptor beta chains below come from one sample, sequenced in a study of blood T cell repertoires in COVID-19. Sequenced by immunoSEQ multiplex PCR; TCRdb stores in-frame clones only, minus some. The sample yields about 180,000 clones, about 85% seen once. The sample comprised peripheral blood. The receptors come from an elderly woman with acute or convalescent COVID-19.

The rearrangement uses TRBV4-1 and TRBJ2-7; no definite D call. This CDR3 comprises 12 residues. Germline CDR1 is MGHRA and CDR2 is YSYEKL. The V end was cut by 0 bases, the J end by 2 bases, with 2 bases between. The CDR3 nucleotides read TGCGCCAGCAGCCAAGACGCCTACGAGCAGTACTTC. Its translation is CASSQDAYEQYF.

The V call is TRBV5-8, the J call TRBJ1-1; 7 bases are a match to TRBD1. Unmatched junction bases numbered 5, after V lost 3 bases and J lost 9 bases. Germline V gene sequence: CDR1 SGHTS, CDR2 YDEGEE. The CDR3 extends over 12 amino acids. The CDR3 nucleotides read TGTGCCAGCAGCTCTCCGGGACAGAAAGCTTTCTTT. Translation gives CASSSPGQKAFF.

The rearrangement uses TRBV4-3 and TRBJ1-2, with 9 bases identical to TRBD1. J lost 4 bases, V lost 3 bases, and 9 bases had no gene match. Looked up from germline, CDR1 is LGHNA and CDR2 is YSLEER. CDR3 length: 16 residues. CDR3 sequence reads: CASSHGPTGGSYGYTF. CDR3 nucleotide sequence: TGCGCCAGCAGCCACGGGCCCACAGGGGGCTCCTATGGCTACACCTTC.

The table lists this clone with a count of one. CDR3 protein: CASSYRGEDQPQHF. As DNA, the CDR3 is TGTGCCAGCAGTTACCGGGGGGAAGATCAGCCCCAGCATTTT. V and J are TRBV6-5 and TRBJ1-5; maybe TRBD1 (5 bases). Germline V gene sequence: CDR1 MNHEY, CDR2 SVGAGI. V lost 2 bases and J 5 bases, leaving 10 bases between the germline ends. The CDR3 sequence is 14 residues long.

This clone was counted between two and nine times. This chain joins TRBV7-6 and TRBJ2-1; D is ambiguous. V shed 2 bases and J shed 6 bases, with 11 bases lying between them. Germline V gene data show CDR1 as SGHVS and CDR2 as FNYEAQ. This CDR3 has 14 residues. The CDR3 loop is CASSLSSRPNEQFF. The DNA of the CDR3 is TGTGCCAGCAGCTTAAGTAGCAGACCCAATGAGCAGTTCTTC.

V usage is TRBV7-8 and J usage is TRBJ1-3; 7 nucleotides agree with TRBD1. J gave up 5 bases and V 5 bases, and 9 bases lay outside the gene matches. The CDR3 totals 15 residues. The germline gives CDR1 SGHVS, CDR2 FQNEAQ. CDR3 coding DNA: TGTGCCAGCAGCCCGGGGGACAGTCCCCGAAACACCATATATTTT. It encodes CASSPGDSPRNTIYF.

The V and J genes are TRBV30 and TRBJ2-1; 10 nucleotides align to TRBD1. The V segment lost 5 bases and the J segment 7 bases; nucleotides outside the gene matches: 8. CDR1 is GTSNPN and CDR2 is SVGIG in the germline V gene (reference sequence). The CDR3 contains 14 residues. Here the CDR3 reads CAWDHGTGVNEQFF. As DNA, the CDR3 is TGTGCCTGGGACCATGGGACAGGGGTAAATGAGCAGTTCTTC.

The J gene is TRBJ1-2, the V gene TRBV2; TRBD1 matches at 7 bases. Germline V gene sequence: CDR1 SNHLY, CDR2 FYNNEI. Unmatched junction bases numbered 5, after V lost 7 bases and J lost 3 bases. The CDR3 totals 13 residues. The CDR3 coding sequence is TGTGCCAGCATTCGGCAGGGGGACTATGGCTACACCTTC. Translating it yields CASIRQGDYGYTF.

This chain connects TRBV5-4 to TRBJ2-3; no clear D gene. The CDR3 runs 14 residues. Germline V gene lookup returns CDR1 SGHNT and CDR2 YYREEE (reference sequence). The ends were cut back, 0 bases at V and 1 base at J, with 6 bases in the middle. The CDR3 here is CASSLVRGTDTQYF. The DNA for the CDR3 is TGTGCCAGCAGCTTGGTTAGAGGCACAGATACGCAGTATTTT.

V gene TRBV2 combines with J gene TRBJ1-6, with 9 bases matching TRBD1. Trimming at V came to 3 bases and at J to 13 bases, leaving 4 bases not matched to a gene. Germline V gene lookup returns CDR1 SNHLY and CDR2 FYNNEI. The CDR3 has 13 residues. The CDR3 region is CASSETGGYPLHF. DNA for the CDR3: TGTGCCAGCAGTGAGACAGGGGGGTATCCCCTCCACTTT.

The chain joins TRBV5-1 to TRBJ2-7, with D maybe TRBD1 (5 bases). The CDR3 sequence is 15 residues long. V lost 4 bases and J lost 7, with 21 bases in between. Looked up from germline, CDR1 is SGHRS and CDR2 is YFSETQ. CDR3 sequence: CASSPVQVQVREQYF. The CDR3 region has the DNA TGCGCCAGCAGCCCGGTCCAAGTACAGGTTAGAGAGCAGTACTTC. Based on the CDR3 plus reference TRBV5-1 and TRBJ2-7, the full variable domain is KAGVTQTPRYLIKTRGQQVTLSCSPISGHRSVSWYQQTPGQGLQFLFEYFSETQRNKGNFPGRFSGRQFSNSRSEMNVSTLELGDSALYLCASSPVQVQVREQYFGPGTRLTVT.

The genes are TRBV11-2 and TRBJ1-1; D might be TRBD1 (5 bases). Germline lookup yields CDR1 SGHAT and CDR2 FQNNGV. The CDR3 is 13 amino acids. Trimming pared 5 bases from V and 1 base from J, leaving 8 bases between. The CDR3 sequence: CASSTTGNTEAFF. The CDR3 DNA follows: TGTGCCAGCAGCACCACAGGGAACACTGAAGCTTTCTTT.

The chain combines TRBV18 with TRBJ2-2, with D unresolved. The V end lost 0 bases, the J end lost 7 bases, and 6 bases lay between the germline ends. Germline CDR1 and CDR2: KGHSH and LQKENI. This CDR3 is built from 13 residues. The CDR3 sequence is CASSPPESGELFF. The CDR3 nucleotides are TGTGCCAGCTCACCACCGGAGAGCGGGGAGCTGTTTTTT.